This is a list of T cell receptor beta chains from one sample in a study of blood T cell repertoires in COVID-19. TCRdb's table, derived via immunoSEQ multiplex PCR, lists solely in-frame clones and lacks some. Of tens of thousands of clones in the sample, roughly 89% are singletons; the top ten hold roughly 8%. Material: peripheral blood. These receptor sequences come from a young man with acute or convalescent COVID-19. Both conserved end residues are part of each CDR3. The order of the fields is V gene, clone size, J gene, D gene, CDR3 protein, CDR3 DNA. D genes are given only for firm matches. Expanded clones are given a class, and other clones once, few, many or no size at all.

TRBV28	-	TRBJ2-3	TRBD1	CASRTGGSTDTQYF	TGTGCCAGCAGGACAGGGGGGAGCACAGATACGCAGTATTTT
TRBV4-1	few	TRBJ1-3	TRBD1	CASSPTFDRAGNTIYF	TGCGCCAGCAGCCCCACATTCGACAGGGCAGGAAACACCATATATTTT
TRBV30	-	TRBJ2-2	TRBD1	CAWSVGQGTGELFF	TGTGCCTGGAGTGTGGGACAGGGGACCGGGGAGCTGTTTTTT
TRBV23-1	-	TRBJ1-6	-	CASSRGPSRGSNSPLHF	TGCGCCAGCAGTCGGGGGCCCTCAAGGGGCTCGAATTCACCCCTCCACTTT
TRBV5-1	-	TRBJ2-5	-	CASSRLQVGETQYF	TGCGCCAGCAGCCGTCTTCAGGTGGGAGAGACCCAGTACTTC
TRBV6-2/TRBV6-3	-	TRBJ2-7	TRBD2	CASSSPTSGHSYEQYF	TGTGCCAGCAGTTCGCCGACTAGCGGGCACTCCTACGAGCAGTACTTC
TRBV7-2	-	TRBJ2-1	TRBD2	CASSFTSGTYNEQFF	TGTGCCAGCAGCTTCACTAGCGGGACTTACAATGAGCAGTTCTTC
TRBV10-2	-	TRBJ1-5	-	CASTAGGSQPQHF	TGCGCCAGCACCGCGGGAGGGAGTCAGCCCCAGCATTTT
TRBV11-2	-	TRBJ2-3	-	CASSLRIDSPTDTQYF	TGTGCCAGCAGCTTAAGGATAGATAGCCCAACAGATACGCAGTATTTT
TRBV5-1	-	TRBJ2-4	TRBD1	CASSLGGTENIQYF	TGCGCCAGCAGCTTGGGAGGGACAGAAAACATTCAGTACTTC
TRBV5-5	-	TRBJ2-7	TRBD1	CASSPRQGAYEQYF	TGTGCCAGCAGCCCTAGACAGGGAGCCTACGAGCAGTACTTC
TRBV7-9	-	TRBJ2-1	-	CASSFLERRVF	TGTGCCAGCAGCTTTCTTGAAAGACGGGTCTTC
TRBV7-8	-	TRBJ1-1	TRBD1	CASNVRGLATEAFF	TGTGCCAGCAACGTCAGGGGGCTGGCCACTGAAGCTTTCTTT
TRBV11-2	once	TRBJ2-4	-	CASSPRTKNIQYF	TGTGCCAGCAGCCCGAGGACCAAAAACATTCAGTACTTC
TRBV18	-	TRBJ2-1	-	CASSPEAGGSNEQFF	TGTGCCAGCTCACCGGAGGCAGGGGGGAGCAATGAGCAGTTCTTC
TRBV11-2	-	TRBJ2-3	TRBD1	CASRKQGPDTQYF	TGTGCCAGCAGAAAACAGGGGCCAGATACGCAGTATTTT
TRBV15	-	TRBJ2-7	TRBD2	CATSTRLAGGDEQYF	TGTGCCACCAGCACTCGACTAGCGGGAGGGGACGAGCAGTACTTC
TRBV9	-	TRBJ2-3	TRBD2	CASSVSGSPDTQYF	TGTGCCAGCAGCGTAAGCGGGAGCCCAGATACGCAGTATTTT
TRBV7-2	-	TRBJ2-1	-	CASSLRGYNEQFF	TGTGCCAGCAGCTTACGGGGTTACAATGAGCAGTTCTTC
TRBV29-1	-	TRBJ1-1	-	CSVAQGDGTEAFF	TGCAGCGTAGCACAGGGAGACGGCACTGAAGCTTTCTTT
TRBV7-9	-	TRBJ2-5	TRBD2	CASSLASGSQETQYF	TGTGCCAGCAGCTTAGCTAGCGGGAGTCAAGAGACCCAGTACTTC
TRBV9	-	TRBJ2-3	-	CASSAHPPGFHSRGTDTQYF	TGTGCCAGCAGCGCCCACCCGCCGGGATTCCACTCCCGAGGCACAGATACGCAGTATTTT
TRBV5-6	-	TRBJ2-4	-	CASSLWGVVNIQYF	TGTGCCAGCAGCCTATGGGGAGTTGTAAACATTCAGTACTTC
TRBV9	-	TRBJ2-6	-	CASSVVAVGANVLTF	TGTGCCAGCAGCGTAGTAGCAGTTGGGGCCAACGTCCTGACTTTC
TRBV5-5	-	TRBJ2-3	TRBD2	CASSSGTRWDTDTQYF	TGTGCCAGCAGTTCCGGGACTAGGTGGGACACAGATACGCAGTATTTT
TRBV19	-	TRBJ2-5	TRBD2	CASSINGGSGETQYF	TGTGCCAGTAGTATCAACGGCGGGAGTGGGGAGACCCAGTACTTC
TRBV5-4	-	TRBJ2-3	TRBD1	CASSFDRGRTDTQYF	TGTGCCAGCAGCTTTGACAGGGGGCGCACAGATACGCAGTATTTT
TRBV28	-	TRBJ1-2	TRBD1	CASNRQGGYGYTF	TGTGCCAGCAATCGACAGGGTGGCTATGGCTACACCTTC
TRBV28	-	TRBJ2-4	TRBD2	CASGGVPKNIQYF	TGTGCCAGCGGGGGGGTGCCCAAAAACATTCAGTACTTC
TRBV28	once	TRBJ1-4	-	CASSLPGNEKLFF	TGTGCCAGCAGTTTGCCGGGGAATGAAAAACTGTTTTTT
TRBV28	-	TRBJ1-4	TRBD1	CASRSQGATNEKLFF	TGTGCCAGCAGGTCCCAGGGGGCAACTAATGAAAAACTGTTTTTT
TRBV2	-	TRBJ1-2	-	CASRVQGTGGYTF	TGTGCCAGCAGAGTTCAGGGGACCGGTGGCTACACCTTC
TRBV29-1	-	TRBJ1-2	-	CSVEMTAYGYTF	TGCAGCGTTGAGATGACAGCCTATGGCTACACCTTC
TRBV7-9	-	TRBJ2-1	TRBD2	CASSPRTTTGTSNEQFF	TGTGCCAGCAGCCCTCGAACCACAACCGGGACTAGCAATGAGCAGTTCTTC
TRBV19	-	TRBJ2-5	-	CASSTRGIGRRRETQYF	TGTGCCAGTAGTACCCGAGGGATAGGTCGCCGGCGGGAGACCCAGTACTTC
TRBV6-5	-	TRBJ1-5	TRBD1	CASSLTGGDQPQHF	TGTGCCAGCAGTTTAACAGGGGGTGACCAGCCCCAGCATTTT
TRBV7-6	-	TRBJ2-1	TRBD2	CASSSTSGVYNEQFF	TGTGCCAGCAGCTCAACTAGCGGGGTTTACAATGAGCAGTTCTTC
TRBV27	-	TRBJ1-5	-	CASSFRGGNQPQHF	TGTGCCAGCAGTTTCAGGGGCGGCAATCAGCCCCAGCATTTT
TRBV7-6	-	TRBJ2-3	-	CASSLISSDTQYF	TGTGCCAGCAGCTTAATTTCTTCAGATACGCAGTATTTT
TRBV28	-	TRBJ2-7	TRBD2	CASSNGLAGGAAYEQYF	TGTGCCAGCAGTAACGGACTAGCGGGAGGGGCCGCCTACGAGCAGTACTTC
TRBV30	-	TRBJ1-5	TRBD1	CAWSQGEGQPQHF	TGTGCCTGGTCACAGGGGGAGGGTCAGCCCCAGCATTTT
TRBV5-1	-	TRBJ2-7	-	CASSFNRNEQYF	TGCGCCAGCAGCTTTAACAGGAACGAGCAGTACTTC
TRBV24-1	-	TRBJ2-4	-	CATSDRGAKNIQYF	TGTGCCACCAGTGACAGGGGTGCCAAAAACATTCAGTACTTC
TRBV24-1	-	TRBJ1-5	-	CAVNRGNQPQHF	TGTGCCGTAAACAGGGGCAATCAGCCCCAGCATTTT
TRBV4-3	-	TRBJ2-7	TRBD1	CASSQESGTGVYEQYF	TGCGCCAGCAGCCAAGAATCCGGGACAGGGGTCTACGAGCAGTACTTC
TRBV7-9	-	TRBJ2-3	TRBD2	CASSPGTSGHGGTQYF	TGTGCCAGCAGCCCAGGGACTAGCGGCCATGGAGGTACGCAGTATTTT
TRBV27	-	TRBJ1-4	-	CASRPTGTNEKLFF	TGTGCCAGCAGACCGACAGGCACTAATGAAAAACTGTTTTTT
TRBV27	few	TRBJ1-5	-	CASSLSGRINQPQHF	TGTGCCAGCAGTTTATCGGGGAGGATCAATCAGCCCCAGCATTTT
TRBV28	-	TRBJ2-1	-	CASNKKDSDLLSSYNEQFF	TGTGCCAGCAATAAAAAGGACAGTGACCTCCTAAGCTCCTACAATGAGCAGTTCTTC
TRBV5-1	few	TRBJ2-1	TRBD2	CASSLAGRVGNEQFF	TGCGCCAGCAGCTTGGCCGGGAGGGTAGGGAATGAGCAGTTCTTC
TRBV5-1	-	TRBJ2-7	-	CASSLALFRGNYEQYF	TGCGCCAGCAGCTTGGCTCTCTTTCGGGGGAACTACGAGCAGTACTTC
TRBV5-1	-	TRBJ1-4	-	CASRREMGGKVEKLFF	TGCGCCAGCAGGAGGGAGATGGGGGGGAAGGTGGAAAAACTGTTTTTT
TRBV6-5	-	TRBJ2-1	-	CASNPTVRSNEQFF	TGTGCCAGCAATCCCACTGTTAGGAGCAATGAGCAGTTCTTC
TRBV6-2/TRBV6-3	-	TRBJ2-1	TRBD2	CASSYPGTSGGKQFF	TGTGCCAGCAGTTACCCCGGGACTAGCGGGGGGAAGCAGTTCTTC